This is a list of T cell receptor beta chains from one sample in a study of T-cell reconstitution after alpha-beta-depleted transplantation in children. TCRdb ran MiXCR on the PCR reads and lists one entry per CDR3 protein. The sample holds about 500,000 distinct CDR3 sequences, 30% to 35% seen once. The sample was PBMCs from the stem cell graft donor, taken from the stem cell graft. All receptors come from a human donor who donated a stem cell graft to a child with aplastic anemia. Each CDR3 is given without its conserved first and last residue.

J gene,CDR3 length,V gene,CDR3 protein
TRBJ2-7,13,TRBV3-1,ASTRQGLAGVEQY
TRBJ2-1,15,TRBV6-5,ASSYSLQSFSYNEQF
TRBJ2-3,13,TRBV29-1,SVEGGDSLTDTQY
TRBJ2-7,13,TRBV19,ASSMLAGGVYEQY
TRBJ1-3,12,TRBV7-2,ASTERATRNTIY
TRBJ2-1,13,TRBV6-5,ASSYSRVSYNEQF
TRBJ2-5,12,TRBV11-2,ASSPRGPRETQY
TRBJ1-1,11,TRBV12-3/TRBV12-4,ASSLGQGAEAF
TRBJ2-3,14,TRBV5-5,ASSRAPQGARDTQY
TRBJ1-5,13,TRBV6-1,ASSEAMGRGQPQH
TRBJ1-4,12,TRBV7-2,ASSVSRSNEKLF
TRBJ2-2,12,TRBV6-2/TRBV6-3,ASSYSLPPGELF
TRBJ2-5,15,TRBV5-1,ASSPRSISSLEETQY
TRBJ1-1,10,TRBV29-1,SLNRGVSEAF
TRBJ1-2,16,TRBV19,ASSIGRTGAATNYGYT
TRBJ2-5,12,TRBV11-2,ASVRRGGQETQY
TRBJ1-5,12,TRBV6-1,ASSFAGSNQPQH
TRBJ1-1,13,TRBV6-5,ASSYSNQGKTEAF
TRBJ2-7,14,TRBV5-1,ASSVDPGQGDYEQY
TRBJ1-4,12,TRBV15,ATSRDRSGEKLF
TRBJ1-2,12,TRBV7-2,ASSLVAGNHGYT
TRBJ1-4,14,TRBV12-3/TRBV12-4,ASSLVAALANEKLF
TRBJ1-5,14,TRBV18,ASSPQGIYRNQPQH
TRBJ2-5,15,TRBV6-5,ASSYNSARSLQETQY
TRBJ1-5,14,TRBV27,ASSPSGTGMDQPQH
TRBJ2-1,13,TRBV20-1,SATSPGQVYNEQF
TRBJ1-5,10,TRBV12-3/TRBV12-4,ASSLGVLPQH
TRBJ2-1,9,TRBV28,ASSGGVEQF
TRBJ2-5,11,TRBV7-9,ASSVAGQETQY
TRBJ1-1,10,TRBV29-1,SVQGASTEAF
TRBJ2-3,18,TRBV6-2/TRBV6-3,ASSYPLTSGKELGTDTQY
TRBJ2-1,13,TRBV5-1,ASNSGTSGNNEQF
TRBJ1-2,13,TRBV28,ASSLLLQASYGYT
TRBJ1-1,13,TRBV4-2,ASSPPAGSITEAF
TRBJ1-1,12,TRBV5-1,ASSLGQGITEAF
TRBJ2-3,9,TRBV29-1,SVVSSDTQY
TRBJ2-1,13,TRBV24-1,ATSDRSDSYNEQF
TRBJ1-5,12,TRBV6-2/TRBV6-3,ASRWGGPNQPQH
TRBJ2-7,17,TRBV12-3/TRBV12-4,ASSSAQFWGLAVGSEQY
TRBJ2-1,12,TRBV5-1,ATAGTGGHNEQF
TRBJ2-1,11,TRBV18,ASSRRGGSEQF
TRBJ1-2,12,TRBV20-1,SARLAGGGYGYT
TRBJ2-1,15,TRBV7-6,ASSLSRAGAPYNEQF
TRBJ2-1,12,TRBV29-1,SALAGAQGDEQF
TRBJ2-1,13,TRBV12-3/TRBV12-4,ASSLGAGTGNEQF
TRBJ1-6,18,TRBV11-2,ASSSPRDRGPSSYNSPLH
TRBJ2-2,13,TRBV6-1,ASSEMDRNTGELF
TRBJ2-7,14,TRBV7-2,ASSSPSGSLGYEQY